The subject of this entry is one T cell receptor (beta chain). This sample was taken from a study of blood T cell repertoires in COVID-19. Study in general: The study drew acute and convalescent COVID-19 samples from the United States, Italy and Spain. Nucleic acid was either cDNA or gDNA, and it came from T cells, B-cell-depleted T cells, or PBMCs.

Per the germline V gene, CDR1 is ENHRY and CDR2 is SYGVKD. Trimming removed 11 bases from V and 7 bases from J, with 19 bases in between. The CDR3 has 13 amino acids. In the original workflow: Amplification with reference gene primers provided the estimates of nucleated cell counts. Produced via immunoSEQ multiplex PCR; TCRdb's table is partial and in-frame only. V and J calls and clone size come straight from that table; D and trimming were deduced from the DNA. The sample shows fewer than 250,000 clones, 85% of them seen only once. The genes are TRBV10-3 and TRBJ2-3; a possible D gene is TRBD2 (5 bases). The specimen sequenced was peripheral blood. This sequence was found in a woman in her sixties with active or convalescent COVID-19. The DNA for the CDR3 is TGTGCCCTACTGGAGGAGGAAGAGAATACGCAGTATTTT. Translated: CALLEEEENTQYF.